A selection of T cell receptor beta chains follows, all from one sample in a study of blood T cell repertoires in COVID-19. Measured with immunoSEQ multiplex PCR; TCRdb has only the in-frame clones, and not every one. Here the sample spans about 280,000 clones, around 90% being singletons. Sequencing used PBMCs or T cells enriched from blood (not recorded which). These receptor sequences come from a woman between 35 and 50 years old who had recovered from COVID-19. Both conserved end residues are part of each CDR3. Each record gives: J gene, V gene, D gene, clone size, CDR3 protein, CDR3 DNA. The D gene is left open where the match is weak. Some rows have no size entry. The others give once, few or many, or a class for an expanded clone.

j_gene: TRBJ2-7
v_gene: TRBV19
d_gene: .
abundance: once
CDR3aa: CASSMGGTGPYEQYF
CDR3nt: TGTGCCAGTAGTATGGGGGGTACAGGACCCTACGAGCAGTACTTC

j_gene: TRBJ2-1
v_gene: TRBV19
d_gene: .
abundance: .
CDR3aa: CASSITRSSYNEQFF
CDR3nt: TGTGCCAGTAGTATAACGCGTAGCTCCTACAATGAGCAGTTCTTC

j_gene: TRBJ1-4
v_gene: TRBV19
d_gene: TRBD1
abundance: .
CDR3aa: CASRRDRAFGKLFF
CDR3nt: TGTGCCAGTAGACGGGACAGGGCCTTTGGAAAACTGTTTTTT

j_gene: TRBJ1-2
v_gene: TRBV7-2
d_gene: TRBD1
abundance: .
CDR3aa: CASSPGQGAYGYTF
CDR3nt: TGTGCCAGCAGCCCCGGACAGGGCGCTTATGGCTACACCTTC

j_gene: TRBJ2-2
v_gene: TRBV30
d_gene: .
abundance: .
CDR3aa: CACDAGESSTGTGELFF
CDR3nt: TGTGCCTGCGACGCCGGGGAGTCCTCTACCGGGACCGGGGAGCTGTTTTTT

j_gene: TRBJ2-5
v_gene: TRBV7-2
d_gene: TRBD1
abundance: few
CDR3aa: CASSLDRVGETQYF
CDR3nt: TGTGCCAGCAGCTTGGACAGGGTCGGAGAGACCCAGTACTTC

j_gene: TRBJ2-2
v_gene: TRBV7-2
d_gene: .
abundance: .
CDR3aa: CASSLGPAGTGELFF
CDR3nt: TGTGCCAGCAGCTTGGGTCCGGCGGGCACCGGGGAGCTGTTTTTT

j_gene: TRBJ2-2
v_gene: TRBV6-1
d_gene: TRBD1
abundance: .
CDR3aa: CASSEAGGANTGELFF
CDR3nt: TGTGCCAGCAGTGAGGCAGGGGGAGCGAACACCGGGGAGCTGTTTTTT

j_gene: TRBJ2-3
v_gene: TRBV6-5
d_gene: .
abundance: .
CDR3aa: CASSSRQLTDTQYF
CDR3nt: TGTGCCAGCAGTTCCCGACAGCTCACAGATACGCAGTATTTT

j_gene: TRBJ2-1
v_gene: TRBV27
d_gene: TRBD2
abundance: .
CDR3aa: CASSRGSGSLVDEQFF
CDR3nt: TGTGCCAGTTCTAGGGGGAGCGGGAGTTTAGTGGATGAGCAGTTCTTC

j_gene: TRBJ2-1
v_gene: TRBV7-3
d_gene: TRBD1
abundance: .
CDR3aa: CASSLGSDRSINEQFF
CDR3nt: TGTGCCAGCAGCTTAGGCTCGGACAGGTCCATCAATGAGCAGTTCTTC

j_gene: TRBJ2-5
v_gene: TRBV28
d_gene: TRBD1
abundance: .
CDR3aa: CASSLRSPRDRGYQETQYF
CDR3nt: TGTGCCAGCAGTCTCAGATCTCCCCGGGACAGGGGCTACCAAGAGACCCAGTACTTC

j_gene: TRBJ2-7
v_gene: TRBV11-3
d_gene: TRBD2
abundance: once
CDR3aa: CASSFLTWVQRESRYEQYF
CDR3nt: TGTGCCAGCAGCTTTCTAACTTGGGTCCAGCGGGAGTCTCGGTACGAGCAGTACTTC

j_gene: TRBJ2-7
v_gene: TRBV7-9
d_gene: .
abundance: .
CDR3aa: CASSQGGPYEQYF
CDR3nt: TGTGCCAGCAGCCAGGGGGGACCCTACGAGCAGTACTTC

j_gene: TRBJ2-1
v_gene: TRBV28
d_gene: .
abundance: .
CDR3aa: CASSSPDRQYNEQFF
CDR3nt: TGTGCCAGCAGTTCCCCTGACAGACAATACAATGAGCAGTTCTTC

j_gene: TRBJ1-4
v_gene: TRBV19
d_gene: .
abundance: .
CDR3aa: CASMALGEKLFF
CDR3nt: TGTGCCAGTATGGCCCTGGGCGAAAAACTGTTTTTT

j_gene: TRBJ1-2
v_gene: TRBV5-1
d_gene: .
abundance: .
CDR3aa: CASSLDRGDYGYTF
CDR3nt: TGCGCCAGCAGCTTGGATCGGGGAGACTATGGCTACACCTTC

j_gene: TRBJ2-1
v_gene: TRBV7-3
d_gene: TRBD1
abundance: once
CDR3aa: CASRLTGSSYNEQFF
CDR3nt: TGTGCCAGCAGACTGACAGGGAGCTCCTACAATGAGCAGTTCTTC

j_gene: TRBJ2-3
v_gene: TRBV2
d_gene: .
abundance: .
CDR3aa: CASSEASGARGYTQYF
CDR3nt: TGTGCCAGCAGTGAAGCATCTGGGGCCCGCGGATATACGCAGTATTTT

j_gene: TRBJ2-1
v_gene: TRBV24-1
d_gene: .
abundance: once
CDR3aa: CATSDPGDRGGQFF
CDR3nt: TGTGCCACCAGTGATCCGGGTGACCGGGGAGGGCAGTTCTTC

j_gene: TRBJ2-3
v_gene: TRBV24-1
d_gene: .
abundance: once
CDR3aa: CATSDQGGPTTDTQYF
CDR3nt: TGTGCCACCAGTGATCAGGGCGGACCCACCACAGATACGCAGTATTTT

j_gene: TRBJ2-1
v_gene: TRBV28
d_gene: .
abundance: few
CDR3aa: CASSLGGMAYNEQFF
CDR3nt: TGTGCCAGCAGTTTAGGAGGGATGGCCTACAATGAGCAGTTCTTC